This T cell receptor (beta chain) was sequenced during a study of memory CD8 T cells in hepatitis C reinfection (dated by TCRdb to 2016 to 2017). Notes on the research overall: Two consecutive HCV infections were spontaneously resolved by three donors, whereas a primary infection was cleared by two donors who then became chronically infected after reinfection. In the reinfection study, participants who had resolved a prior HCV infection were followed every 3 months. An HCV reinfection was defined as a positive HCV RNA test that came after two negative tests taken at least 60 days apart. Pre-reinfection samples were taken from 55 to 20 weeks before reinfection was detected. Roughly five reinfection cases with stored pre-reinfection samples were identified between the late 2000s and the early 2010s. In five donors, the study followed the TCR beta repertoire of virus-specific CD8 T cells over time through an HCV reinfection episode. The full study reports these points: Because only 4 to 6 donors were included, definitive conclusions about public clonotypes linked to secondary clearance were beyond the reach of the study.

The germline V gene specifies MNHNS as CDR1 and SASEGT as CDR2. Its CDR3 holds 19 amino acids, cysteine through phenylalanine. Kept here is only the CDR3 DNA, which spans 57 bases and is read in frame from base 1. Trimming removed 4 bases from V and 0 bases from J, leaving 22 bases between the germline ends. As to this clone: Its antigen is unknown. No much larger clonotype is one base removed from it; base qualities were not supplied.

This sample's time point label indicates: pre-reinfection, 55 to 20 weeks before reinfection detection. Sorted cells were sequenced directly ex vivo, with no in vitro expansion before TCR sequencing. The donors, who were people who inject drugs, were enrolled in the Montreal Acute Hepatitis C Cohort Study (HEPCO) in Canada. As controls, total naive CD8 T cells were sorted as viable CD3+ CD8+ CD45RO- cells from a couple of donors at all three reinfection time points. Before sorting, cryopreserved peripheral blood mononuclear cells were thawed and used as the source for purifying CD8 T cells. The MACS CD8+ T cell Isolation Kit was used to enrich CD8 T cells by negative selection. Cells were sorted on a BD FACSAria II sorter using FACSDiva software, and FlowJo was used for data analysis. The library relied on the immunoSEQ multiplex PCR assay. Genomic DNA was pulled from the sorted cells, and the automated high-throughput method of Adaptive Biotechnologies was used to sequence the TCR beta V, D and J regions. A two-step, bias-controlled multiplex PCR was used to amplify the CDR3 regions. An Illumina instrument was used to sequence the amplified TCR beta libraries. Regarding the original processing steps: Demultiplexed reads were processed to lower amplification and sequencing bias, and the IMGT database was used to assign CDR3 sequences to gene families. Repertoire data were analyzed with ImmunoSEQ software version 2.0. Out-of-frame sequences and sequences with stop codons in the CDR3 were removed from clonotype lists. Any clonotype with a frequency under 0.01% was left out, since that frequency corresponded to less than one cell. Richness was computed as observed richness divided by input cell number, and evenness as Shannon entropy divided by log observed richness. Simpson diversity and Morisita-Horn overlap indices were used to quantify repertoire diversity and similarity between time points. Clonotypes were categorized as dominant (>1%), sub-dominant (0.5-0.99%), low abundance (0.1-0.49%) or lowest abundance (<0.1%). For the germline index, total nucleotide additions were subtracted from total CDR3 length, and that difference was then divided by total CDR3 length. TCRdb provides this immuneACCESS table in a form limited to in-frame rearrangements. Some clones are lacking; in checked studies, under half of them reflect an unresolved V gene, and why the rest are absent is not known. Clone size and V and J calls were adopted from that table, with D and trimming inferred from the DNA. This sample lists under 60,000 clones; roughly 89% were detected once. Together, the top ten hold around 1% of the sample.

The sample was naive CD8+ T cells sorted from blood. The sample's cell subset or site label is to be understood as: total naive CD8+CD45RO- T cells. In this chain, TRBV6-1 is recombined with TRBJ1-3, with the D gene not confidently named. This sequence was found in a man aged 18 to 30 with hepatitis C virus infection. The CDR3 reads CASSVEDLLTIYSGNTIYF. The nucleotide sequence reads TGTGCCAGCAGTGTTGAGGATCTTCTCACCATATACTCTGGAAACACCATATATTTT.